A selection of T cell receptor beta chains follows, all from one sample in a study of T cell responses to AZD1222 COVID-19 vaccine. Using immunoSEQ multiplex PCR, the repertoire was profiled, and TCRdb retains in-frame clones only, with some absent. The sample lists roughly 190,000 clones, approximately 93% occurring once. The material sequenced was peripheral blood, taken on day 0 of AZD1222 vaccination. Receptors were obtained from an adult in good health. CDR3s include the opening cysteine and the closing phenylalanine or tryptophan. The D gene is left open where the match is weak. Clone size is shown for a subset of rows, as once, few, many or a class of expanded clone.

TGTGCCAGCAGTGACAGGCTTCTCCCCTACGAGCAGTACTTC,CASSDRLLPYEQYF,NA,TRBJ2-7,TRBV2,NA
TGTGCCAGCAGCCCCCAAGGGGGAGTCGATGGCTACACCTTC,CASSPQGGVDGYTF,NA,TRBJ1-2,TRBV7-8,NA
TGTGCCAGTAGTATAGCCCGGAACAGGCCCGAGCAGTTCTTC,CASSIARNRPEQFF,NA,TRBJ2-1,TRBV19,NA
TGTGCCAGCAGTTACTCGCGGGACAGTCCTGAAGCTTTCTTT,CASSYSRDSPEAFF,TRBD1,TRBJ1-1,TRBV6-5,NA
TGCAGCGTTGAAATCCAGGCCTATGGCTACACCTTC,CSVEIQAYGYTF,NA,TRBJ1-2,TRBV29-1,NA
TGTGCCAGCAGCATCCGAGGGGGGAACACTGAAGCTTTCTTT,CASSIRGGNTEAFF,NA,TRBJ1-1,TRBV3-1/TRBV3-2,NA
TGTGCCAGCAGCCAAGATTGGCTAGCGGTGCAGTATTTT,CASSQDWLAVQYF,TRBD2,TRBJ2-3,TRBV4-2,NA
TGTGCCAGTAGTATCATCTGGCGGGAGCTGTTTTTT,CASSIIWRELFF,NA,TRBJ2-2,TRBV19,NA
TGTGCCAGCAGCACTCGAAGACAGGGCAAGAACACTGAAGCTTTCTTT,CASSTRRQGKNTEAFF,TRBD1,TRBJ1-1,TRBV7-8,NA
TGTGCCAGCACCTCAGGGGGCGTTAATTCACCCCTCCACTTT,CASTSGGVNSPLHF,TRBD1,TRBJ1-6,TRBV6-5,NA
TGTGCCAGCAGCTGGACTCTACAGGGGACCATGAACACTGAAGCTTTCTTT,CASSWTLQGTMNTEAFF,TRBD1,TRBJ1-1,TRBV5-6,NA
TGTGCCATCAGTTTGGTAGCGGACTACAATGAGCAGTTCTTC,CAISLVADYNEQFF,NA,TRBJ2-1,TRBV10-3,NA
TGTGCCAGCAGTTACGTTCCGGGACAGGATAATTCACCCCTCCACTTT,CASSYVPGQDNSPLHF,TRBD1,TRBJ1-6,TRBV6-5,NA
TGTGCCAGCAGTTATGCGCGGGGGGCTACCTACGAGCAGTACTTC,CASSYARGATYEQYF,TRBD2,TRBJ2-7,TRBV6-5,once
TGTGCCAGCAGTATACCAGGTACTGAAGCTTTCTTT,CASSIPGTEAFF,NA,TRBJ1-1,TRBV27,NA
TGTGCCAGCAGCGACCTAGCGGGGTCCTACAATGAGCAGTTCTTC,CASSDLAGSYNEQFF,TRBD2,TRBJ2-1,TRBV7-2,NA
TGCGCCAGCAGCCAAGACTCGGCGCAGCCCCAGCATTTT,CASSQDSAQPQHF,NA,TRBJ1-5,TRBV4-1,NA
TGTGCCAGCAGCTCCGCCCCTAACTATGGCTACACCTTC,CASSSAPNYGYTF,NA,TRBJ1-2,TRBV7-8,NA
TGTGCCAGCAGCTTAGTCGCGACTGTATCCGGGGAGCTGTTTTTT,CASSLVATVSGELFF,NA,TRBJ2-2,TRBV7-6,NA
TGCGCCAGCAGCTCATCCGGGACAGGGGGCACTGAAGCTTTCTTT,CASSSSGTGGTEAFF,TRBD1,TRBJ1-1,TRBV5-1,NA
TGCGCCAGCAAGACAGGGGGCACAAACGAGCAGTACTTC,CASKTGGTNEQYF,TRBD1,TRBJ2-7,TRBV5-1,NA
TGCAGCGTTGTGGGGGAGGTAGAGGTGAACACTGAAGCTTTCTTT,CSVVGEVEVNTEAFF,NA,TRBJ1-1,TRBV29-1,NA
TGTGCCAGCAGCCGTAGCAATCAGCCCCAGCATTTT,CASSRSNQPQHF,NA,TRBJ1-5,TRBV3-1/TRBV3-2,NA
TGCGCCAGCAGCTTGGGCGAATACTCTGGAAACACCATATATTTT,CASSLGEYSGNTIYF,NA,TRBJ1-3,TRBV5-1,NA
TGTGCCACCAGCACCCTATTTCAGGGAGGGACTCAGCCCCAGCATTTT,CATSTLFQGGTQPQHF,NA,TRBJ1-5,TRBV15,NA
TGTGCCAGCTCACCACCGAGGGGGGGTCCTTCCTATGGCTACACCTTC,CASSPPRGGPSYGYTF,NA,TRBJ1-2,TRBV18,NA
TGTGCCAGCAGCTTCCTCTACGGGAATTACGGAGATACGCAGTATTTT,CASSFLYGNYGDTQYF,NA,TRBJ2-3,TRBV5-4,NA
TGTGCCAGCGAACAGGGGTCCCACAATGAGCAGTTCTTC,CASEQGSHNEQFF,TRBD1,TRBJ2-1,TRBV6-5,NA
TGTGCCAGCAGTCCCCTTTCCGTCTCACTCGGCCAGCCCCAGCATTTT,CASSPLSVSLGQPQHF,NA,TRBJ1-5,TRBV27,NA
TGCGCCAGCAGCCCAACTCTACGGGACGGCGGTTCTGAGCAGTACTTC,CASSPTLRDGGSEQYF,NA,TRBJ2-7,TRBV5-1,NA
TGTGCCAGCAGCTTAGCTTCAAGGGGCCAGGGGGCCTTCTATGGCTACACCTTC,CASSLASRGQGAFYGYTF,TRBD1,TRBJ1-2,TRBV7-6,NA
TGTGCCAGCAGCCAATTACCGGGCGGCAGGGGTAGGATAACTGAAGCTTTCTTT,CASSQLPGGRGRITEAFF,NA,TRBJ1-1,TRBV3-1/TRBV3-2,NA
TGTGCCAGCAGAGGACAGGGTGATGGCTACACCTTC,CASRGQGDGYTF,TRBD1,TRBJ1-2,TRBV6-5,NA
TGTGCCAGCGGTCACCTTCTGACGGGTTACGAGCAGTACTTC,CASGHLLTGYEQYF,NA,TRBJ2-7,TRBV5-5,NA
TGTGCTAGTGGTTCCCCCCCATTTGCTCGAGGAAACACCATATATTTT,CASGSPPFARGNTIYF,NA,TRBJ1-3,TRBV12-5,once
TGTGCCAGCTCCGACCCTTACAATGAGCAGTTCTTC,CASSDPYNEQFF,NA,TRBJ2-1,TRBV2,once